A single sample gave rise to the 20 T cell receptor beta chains below, sequenced in a study of PD-1 blockade in classical Hodgkin lymphoma. Every one of the patients relapsed after autologous stem cell transplantation (brentuximab vedotin exposure was variable). Sequencing was performed with immunoSEQ multiplex PCR; in TCRdb, only in-frame clones are kept and a portion is missing. Of about 23,000 clones listed, about 78% are singletons. The sample consisted of peripheral blood mononuclear cells (PBMCs), taken before the second cycle of nivolumab. The receptors were sampled from a human donor with classical Hodgkin lymphoma.

The chain has TRBV6-1 and TRBJ2-2; 7 bases line up with TRBD1. The CDR3 contains 13 residues. The V and J ends lost 6 bases and 4 bases, in that order; junction bases with no gene match: 2. Germline CDR1 and CDR2: MNHNS and SASEGT. The CDR3 DNA follows: TGTGCCAGCAGCGCAGGGGGCACCGGGGAGCTGTTTTTT. Translated, it gives CASSAGGTGELFF.

This sequence joins TRBV19 and TRBJ1-5; a possible D gene is TRBD1 (5 bases). The germline gives CDR1 LNHDA, CDR2 SQIVND (reference sequence). V lost 3 bases to trimming and J lost 4 bases, with 19 bases between them. This CDR3 spans 17 amino acids. The CDR3 DNA follows: TGTGCCAGTAGTATGAACGTAGGGGCCCGATGGAATCAGCCCCAGCATTTT. Its protein product is CASSMNVGARWNQPQHF.

The J gene is TRBJ2-1, the V gene TRBV6-1; D not certain. The germline CDR1 and CDR2 sequences are MNHNS and SASEGT. V was clipped by 3 bases and J by 4 bases, with 19 bases between them. This CDR3 spans 17 amino acids. CDR3 nucleotide sequence: TGTGCCAGCAGTGAGTGGTCTAGGCATGTCGCTTACAATGAGCAGTTCTTC. Residues: CASSEWSRHVAYNEQFF.

This clone was seen a few times. The chain combines TRBV19 with TRBJ2-1, with TRBD2 matching over 13 bases. Per the germline V gene, CDR1 is LNHDA and CDR2 is SQIVND (reference sequence). The CDR3 contains 16 residues. J gave up 4 bases and V 5 bases, and 5 bases lay outside the gene matches. The DNA of the CDR3 is TGTGCCAGTAGTCAACCGGGACTAGCGGGATACAATGAGCAGTTCTTC. This gives the protein CASSQPGLAGYNEQFF. The full variable domain, rest sourced from reference TRBV19 and TRBJ2-1, is DGGITQSPKYLFRKEGQNVTLSCEQNLNHDAMYWYRQDPGQGLRLIYYSQIVNDFQKGDIAEGYSVSREKKESFPLTVTSAQKNPTAFYLCASSQPGLAGYNEQFFGPGTRLTVL.

This chain links TRBV5-1 with TRBJ2-2; no clear D gene. The CDR3 contains 14 residues. V lost 5 bases to trimming and J lost 0 bases, with 8 bases between them. Germline CDR1 reads SGHRS; CDR2 reads YFSETQ. In nucleotides, the CDR3 is TGCGCCAGCAGGGGCGGCTCGAACACCGGGGAGCTGTTTTTT. Amino acid sequence: CASRGGSNTGELFF. Complete variable domain (other parts from reference TRBV5-1 and TRBJ2-2): KAGVTQTPRYLIKTRGQQVTLSCSPISGHRSVSWYQQTPGQGLQFLFEYFSETQRNKGNFPGRFSGRQFSNSRSEMNVSTLELGDSALYLCASRGGSNTGELFFGEGSRLTVL.

This clone has just a few counts. This chain links TRBV6-5 with TRBJ2-7; 7 nucleotides align to TRBD1. V was clipped by 5 bases and J by 10 bases; unmatched bases: 8. This CDR3 region has 12 residues. In germline, CDR1 is MNHEY, CDR2 SVGAGI. This CDR3 is CASSGGQTPQYF. As DNA, the CDR3 is TGTGCCAGCAGTGGGGGACAGACTCCCCAGTACTTC.

The chain carries TRBV28 and TRBJ1-1; TRBD1 might be the D (5 bases). Germline CDR1 MDHEN, CDR2 SYDVKM. V lost 5 bases, J lost 1 base, and 11 bases lay in between. The CDR3 consists of 14 residues. CDR3 nucleotide sequence: TGTGCCAGCAGTACGGGGGGTTGGAACACTGAAGCTTTCTTT. This codes for CASSTGGWNTEAFF.

CDR3 nucleotide sequence: TGTGCCAGCACCCCCGGGGGAGCCACCGGGGAGCTGTTTTTT. As protein: CASTPGGATGELFF. The chain carries TRBV6-6 and TRBJ2-2; possible D gene TRBD2, 6 bases. The CDR3 runs 14 residues. Germline V gene sequence: CDR1 MNHNY, CDR2 SVGAGI (reference sequence). Deletions cut 7 bases from V and 4 bases from J, with 13 bases between.

CDR3 amino acids: CASSPAGVKTQYF. In DNA, the CDR3 is TGTGCCAGCAGCCCAGCGGGAGTTAAGACCCAGTACTTC. The chain joins TRBV2 to TRBJ2-5; 8 bases are a match to TRBD2. This CDR3 has 13 amino acids. The V and J ends lost 6 bases and 6 bases, in that order; junction bases with no gene match: 6. Germline CDR1 SNHLY, CDR2 FYNNEI.

The J gene is TRBJ2-3, the V gene TRBV10-3, with a possible D match to TRBD2 (5 bases). The CDR3 is made up of 15 amino acids. V shed 0 bases and J shed 2 bases, with 9 bases lying between them. From germline, CDR1 is ENHRY and CDR2 SYGVKD. The CDR3 nucleotides are TGTGCCATCAGTGAGTCAGCGGAATCCACAGATACGCAGTATTTT. It translates to CAISESAESTDTQYF.

The chain combines TRBV7-9 with TRBJ2-3; 12 bases map to TRBD2. The ends lost 2 bases at V and 6 bases at J; junction bases unmatched: 9. This CDR3 spans 17 amino acids. CDR1 and CDR2 from the germline V gene are SEHNR and FQNEAQ (reference sequence). The CDR3 loop is CASSLLHGLAGGDTQYF. The CDR3 coding sequence is TGTGCCAGCAGCTTACTACACGGGCTAGCGGGAGGGGATACGCAGTATTTT.

The gene calls are TRBV4-1 and TRBJ2-7; TRBD2 matches 9 bases. The CDR3 totals 16 residues. Germline loops: CDR1 MGHRA, CDR2 YSYEKL. The V segment lost 2 bases and the J segment 3 bases; nucleotides outside the gene matches: 8. The CDR3 sequence is CASSQTIAGALYEQYF. The CDR3 nucleotides read TGCGCCAGCAGCCAAACCATAGCGGGAGCCCTCTACGAGCAGTACTTC.

The chain recombines TRBV16 with TRBJ2-1; 9 nucleotides agree with TRBD2. This CDR3 region has 15 residues. Germline values: CDR1 KGHSY, CDR2 FQNENV. J was trimmed by 10 bases and V by 3 bases; bases with no gene match: 10. CDR3 in amino acids: CASSHPASGTEEQFF. CDR3 coding DNA: TGTGCCAGCAGCCATCCAGCTAGCGGGACGGAAGAGCAGTTCTTC.

The chain combines TRBV28 with TRBJ2-1; no reliable D call. CDR3 length: 12 amino acids. Trimming pared 5 bases from V and 7 bases from J, leaving 9 bases between. Germline lookup yields CDR1 MDHEN and CDR2 SYDVKM. The CDR3 protein is CASSVWWNEQFF. CDR3 coding DNA: TGTGCCAGCAGTGTCTGGTGGAATGAGCAGTTCTTC.

The chain employs TRBV5-6 and TRBJ2-1, with 12 bases aligning to TRBD2. The CDR3 has 15 amino acids. Germline V CDR1 and CDR2: SGHDT, YYEEEE. V lost 7 bases and J lost 7; bases outside the gene matches: 9. CDR3 residues: CASVLRTSGRNEQFF. As DNA, the CDR3 is TGTGCCAGCGTCCTTAGAACTAGCGGGAGGAATGAGCAGTTCTTC.

CDR3 protein: CASSRTGGLAVFF. CDR3 DNA: TGTGCCAGCAGCCGTACCGGTGGACTAGCGGTGTTCTTC. The chain recombines TRBV5-5 with TRBJ2-1; 10 bases agree with TRBD2. CDR3 length: 13 residues. Germline loops: CDR1 SGHKS, CDR2 YYEKEE (reference sequence). V dropped 4 bases and J dropped 15; count of bases not matched to a gene: 10.

The CDR3 coding sequence is TGTGCCAGCAGTACCCCTTTAGTAGATACGCAGTATTTT. Translation gives CASSTPLVDTQYF. This sequence joins TRBV27 and TRBJ2-3, with D uncertain. The CDR3 is 13 residues long. V lost 5 bases to trimming and J lost 5 bases, with 11 bases between them. Germline lookup yields CDR1 MNHEY and CDR2 SMNVEV (reference sequence).

This clone has more than one count but fewer than ten. This chain links TRBV19 with TRBJ2-1; 13 positions agree with TRBD2. CDR1 and CDR2 (germline): LNHDA, SQIVND (reference sequence). The CDR3 consists of 16 residues. The V segment lost 6 bases and the J segment 5 bases; nucleotides outside the gene matches: 7. CDR3 region: CASRNPGLAGNNEQFF. The CDR3 nucleotides read TGTGCCAGTAGAAACCCGGGACTAGCGGGGAACAATGAGCAGTTCTTC.

This clone was recorded a few times. The chain joins TRBV18 to TRBJ2-7; D possibly corresponds to TRBD1 (5 bases). V was pared by 3 bases and J by 2 bases, with 8 bases between. Germline V gene lookup returns CDR1 KGHSH and CDR2 LQKENI. The CDR3 consists of 13 residues. The chain's CDR3 is CASSPGRTYEQYF. As DNA, the CDR3 is TGTGCCAGCTCACCGGGGCGGACCTACGAGCAGTACTTC.

This clone is labeled as medium-sized. V is TRBV7-2 and J is TRBJ1-1, with D unresolved. The CDR3 has 14 residues. Deletions cut 2 bases from V and 0 bases from J, with 7 bases between. Germline CDR1 is SGHTA and CDR2 is FQGNSA. The CDR3 region is CASSLQPMNTEAFF. In DNA form, the CDR3 reads TGTGCCAGCAGCTTACAGCCTATGAACACTGAAGCTTTCTTT.